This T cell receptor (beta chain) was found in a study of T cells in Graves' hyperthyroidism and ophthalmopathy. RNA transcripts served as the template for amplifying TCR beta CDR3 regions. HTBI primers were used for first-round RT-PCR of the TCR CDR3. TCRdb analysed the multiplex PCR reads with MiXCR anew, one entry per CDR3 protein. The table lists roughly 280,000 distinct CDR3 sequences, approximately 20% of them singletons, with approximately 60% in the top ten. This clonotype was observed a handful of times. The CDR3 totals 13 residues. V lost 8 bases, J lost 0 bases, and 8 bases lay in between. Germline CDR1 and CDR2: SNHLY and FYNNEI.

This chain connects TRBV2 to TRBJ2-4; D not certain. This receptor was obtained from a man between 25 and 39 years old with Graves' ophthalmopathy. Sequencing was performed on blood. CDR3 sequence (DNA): TGTGCCAGCGCCACACTAGCCAAAAACATTCAGTACTTC. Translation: CASATLAKNIQYF. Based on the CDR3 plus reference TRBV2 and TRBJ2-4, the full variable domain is EPEVTQTPSHQVTQMGQEVILRCVPISNHLYFYWYRQILGQKVEFLVSFYNNEISEKSEIFDDQFSVERPDGSNFTLKIRSTKLEDSAMYFCASATLAKNIQYFGAGTRLSVL.